Sequencing of this TCR beta chain was carried out in a study of blood T cell repertoires in COVID-19 (dated by TCRdb to the early 2020s). Regarding the study in general: Samples covering the acute and convalescent phases of COVID-19 were provided by collaborators in the United States, Italy and Spain. Samples came from the ongoing ImmuneRACE study (first 160 participants) plus 1,254 subjects from 6 global collaborators. Nearly every sample came with metadata listing a de-identified subject ID, COVID-19 status, age in years and sex. HLA class I and class II types, where available, came from metadata supplied by the sample provider rather than from assay-based typing. The repertoires were released in a freely available public database intended as a resource for research on the immune response to SARS-CoV-2. Deeply sampled blood TCRbeta repertoires from subjects exposed to, actively infected with, or recovered from COVID-19 were included in the dataset. The material from the prospective study consisted of cDNA or gDNA derived from T cells, B-cell-depleted T cells, or PBMCs. What the work shows at the level of the full study, not this receptor alone: Clinical and demographic metadata were provided uncurated, with the amount varying by source and participant.

As to this clone: Its antigen target is currently unknown. Within one base of it there is no much larger clone, and no base qualities were kept.

Taken from cysteine to phenylalanine, the CDR3 has 16 residues. Only CDR3 DNA remains: 48 bases, in frame from the first base. At the junction V is shortened by 1 base and J by 6 bases; bases outside the gene matches: 9. The germline V gene (reference sequence) gives CDR1 as SEHNR and CDR2 as FQNEAQ. TCRbeta CDR3 regions were amplified from genomic DNA using the immunoSEQ Assay, a bias-controlled multiplex PCR. On the authors' methods: The number of nucleated cells in each sample was estimated by amplification of reference gene primers within the assay. To quantify the absolute abundance of each unique TCRbeta CDR3 rearrangement, sequence reads were collapsed and filtered. For each sample, productive Simpson clonality was calculated by taking the square root of Simpson's diversity index across productive rearrangements. Not all clones reach the TCRdb copy of this immuneACCESS table, which keeps in-frame sequences only. Checked studies attribute under half of the gap to unresolved V genes and leave the rest unexplained. V and J calls and clone size are given by that table; D and trimming were obtained from the DNA. This sample is represented by around 400,000 clones; roughly nine tenths of them were singletons. In total, the top ten clones hold about 1.2% of the sample.

Whole blood was collected in K2EDTA tubes by collaborating institutions according to the institutions' own protocols. For TCRbeta analysis, collaborators shipped samples in one of three forms: frozen whole blood, isolated PBMCs, or DNA extracted from either of those sample types. The source of this sequence is a man in his forties with acute or convalescent COVID-19. The sample taken for sequencing was peripheral blood. The V gene is TRBV7-9 and the J gene is TRBJ2-7; 10 central bases correspond to TRBD2. The DNA reads TGTGCCAGCAGCTTAGATTCCCCAGCGGGGGGGCCCGAGCAGTACTTC. Translated, this is CASSLDSPAGGPEQYF.